This entry features one TCR beta chain sequence. The PCR employed 60 Vbeta primers together with 13 Jbeta primers. Here immunoSEQ multiplex PCR was the method, and the copy in TCRdb shows in-frame clones only, minus some. Altogether about 160,000 clones are present, about 85% being singletons, with the ten largest covering just over 4.5%. These data belong to a study of cytomegalovirus exposure and HLA in healthy donors. Germline CDR1 SGHNT, CDR2 YYREEE (reference sequence). V gave up 3 bases and J gave up 8 bases; unmatched junction bases: 13. CDR3 size: 15 residues. This sequence originates from a woman between 45 and 60 years old in good health and CMV-seropositive. The V gene is TRBV5-4, the J gene TRBJ1-2; 7 bases line up with TRBD1. Sequencing used PBMCs. The CDR3 protein is CASSSSGRGVRGYTF. CDR3 nucleotides: TGTGCCAGCAGCTCGAGCGGCAGGGGGGTCCGCGGCTACACCTTC.